This T cell receptor beta chain emerged from a study of blood T cell repertoires in COVID-19. Original processing notes: From reference gene primer amplification, estimates of nucleated cell counts were derived. Only in-frame clones appear in the TCRdb table, and some are missing; sequencing was by immunoSEQ multiplex PCR. The V and J calls and clone size are taken from that table; D and trimming were inferred from the DNA. The table includes approximately 190,000 clones, about four fifths detected once. CDR1 is LGHNA, CDR2 YNFKEQ, per germline. Germline trimming cut 5 bases from V and 5 bases from J; bases unmatched to any gene: 8. This CDR3 region has 15 residues.

This TCR was sampled from a woman in her 70s with active or convalescent COVID-19. The sequenced sample consisted of peripheral blood. This sequence joins TRBV4-2 and TRBJ2-5, with 10 bases aligning to TRBD1. CDR3: CASSTPGQGRETQYF. The CDR3 region has the DNA TGTGCCAGCAGCACGCCGGGACAGGGGAGGGAGACCCAGTACTTC.